A selection of T cell receptor beta chains follows, all from one sample in a study of T cell responses to AZD1222 COVID-19 vaccine. Using immunoSEQ multiplex PCR, the repertoire was profiled, and TCRdb retains in-frame clones only, with some absent. The sample has more than 110,000 clones; over 75% are singletons. The sample was peripheral blood, taken on day 0 of AZD1222 vaccination. The receptors originated from an adult in good health. Each CDR3 is given with its conserved first and last residue. The D gene is left open where the match is weak. Size is stated for part of the rows, as once, few or many counts, or as a class when the clone is expanded.

clone size: few; V gene: TRBV10-3; J gene: TRBJ2-7; D gene: NA; CDR3 protein: CAISEGGWDYEQYF; CDR3 DNA: TGTGCCATCAGTGAGGGGGGTTGGGACTACGAGCAGTACTTC
clone size: NA; V gene: TRBV28; J gene: TRBJ2-2; D gene: NA; CDR3 protein: CASSLGWQVYTGELFF; CDR3 DNA: TGTGCCAGCAGTTTAGGATGGCAGGTGTACACCGGGGAGCTGTTTTTT
clone size: few; V gene: TRBV7-2; J gene: TRBJ2-2; D gene: TRBD2; CDR3 protein: CASSKPLAGPGELFF; CDR3 DNA: TGTGCCAGCAGCAAACCACTAGCGGGGCCCGGGGAGCTGTTTTTT
clone size: few; V gene: TRBV19; J gene: TRBJ1-4; D gene: NA; CDR3 protein: CASSIREDSEKLFF; CDR3 DNA: TGTGCCAGTAGTATCAGGGAAGATAGTGAAAAACTGTTTTTT
clone size: NA; V gene: TRBV2; J gene: TRBJ2-6; D gene: NA; CDR3 protein: CATSGSGANVLTF; CDR3 DNA: TGTGCCACCTCGGGCTCTGGGGCCAACGTCCTGACTTTC
clone size: NA; V gene: TRBV5-1; J gene: TRBJ2-3; D gene: TRBD2; CDR3 protein: CASSTTSGSFLTQYF; CDR3 DNA: TGCGCCAGCAGCACGACTAGCGGGAGCTTTTTAACGCAGTATTTT
clone size: once; V gene: TRBV18; J gene: TRBJ2-2; D gene: NA; CDR3 protein: CASSPPGNTGELFF; CDR3 DNA: TGTGCCAGCTCACCACCGGGGAACACCGGGGAGCTGTTTTTT
clone size: NA; V gene: TRBV18; J gene: TRBJ2-7; D gene: TRBD2; CDR3 protein: CASSPPSLAGDEQYF; CDR3 DNA: TGTGCCAGCTCACCACCGTCCCTAGCGGGAGACGAGCAGTACTTC
clone size: NA; V gene: TRBV7-6; J gene: TRBJ2-7; D gene: NA; CDR3 protein: CASSPELGGRYEQYF; CDR3 DNA: TGTGCCAGCAGCCCAGAGTTAGGGGGGCGCTACGAGCAGTACTTC
clone size: NA; V gene: TRBV27; J gene: TRBJ2-6; D gene: NA; CDR3 protein: CASSPAPGANVLTF; CDR3 DNA: TGTGCCAGCAGTCCCGCCCCTGGGGCCAACGTCCTGACTTTC
clone size: NA; V gene: TRBV9; J gene: TRBJ2-2; D gene: NA; CDR3 protein: CASSVGGWPNTGELFF; CDR3 DNA: TGTGCCAGCAGCGTAGGGGGGTGGCCGAACACCGGGGAGCTGTTTTTT
clone size: NA; V gene: TRBV24-1; J gene: TRBJ2-6; D gene: NA; CDR3 protein: CATSGGWFSGANVLTF; CDR3 DNA: TGTGCCACCAGTGGGGGCTGGTTCTCTGGGGCCAACGTCCTGACTTTC
clone size: NA; V gene: TRBV6-1; J gene: TRBJ2-7; D gene: NA; CDR3 protein: CASSEGSLGSYEQYF; CDR3 DNA: TGTGCCAGCAGTGAAGGTTCTCTAGGGTCCTACGAGCAGTACTTC
clone size: NA; V gene: TRBV20-1; J gene: TRBJ2-5; D gene: NA; CDR3 protein: CSARGQETQYF; CDR3 DNA: TGCAGTGCTAGAGGTCAGGAGACCCAGTACTTC
clone size: NA; V gene: TRBV4-2; J gene: TRBJ2-7; D gene: TRBD2; CDR3 protein: CASSQGPSGGSYEQYF; CDR3 DNA: TGTGCCAGCAGCCAAGGACCTAGCGGGGGTTCCTACGAGCAGTACTTC
clone size: NA; V gene: TRBV27; J gene: TRBJ2-1; D gene: TRBD1; CDR3 protein: CASSSGTGTYNEQFF; CDR3 DNA: TGTGCCAGCAGTTCCGGGACAGGGACCTACAATGAGCAGTTCTTC
clone size: NA; V gene: TRBV6-5; J gene: TRBJ1-5; D gene: NA; CDR3 protein: CASSWERISNQPQHF; CDR3 DNA: TGTGCCAGCAGTTGGGAAAGGATTAGCAATCAGCCCCAGCATTTT
clone size: NA; V gene: TRBV11-2; J gene: TRBJ1-1; D gene: NA; CDR3 protein: CASSLLGPPEAFF; CDR3 DNA: TGTGCCAGCAGCTTACTTGGCCCCCCTGAAGCTTTCTTT
clone size: NA; V gene: TRBV7-9; J gene: TRBJ1-4; D gene: NA; CDR3 protein: CASSLGEGEKLFF; CDR3 DNA: TGTGCCAGCAGCTTGGGGGAAGGCGAAAAACTGTTTTTT
clone size: NA; V gene: TRBV10-3; J gene: TRBJ1-2; D gene: NA; CDR3 protein: CAISDGTSNYGYTF; CDR3 DNA: TGTGCCATCAGTGACGGGACAAGTAACTATGGCTACACCTTC
clone size: few; V gene: TRBV10-3; J gene: TRBJ1-1; D gene: TRBD1; CDR3 protein: CAASRQGPPEAFF; CDR3 DNA: TGTGCCGCTTCGAGACAGGGGCCCCCTGAAGCTTTCTTT
clone size: NA; V gene: TRBV5-1; J gene: TRBJ2-1; D gene: NA; CDR3 protein: CASTLGVGGQNEQFF; CDR3 DNA: TGCGCCAGCACCCTAGGGGTCGGTGGACAGAATGAGCAGTTCTTC
clone size: few; V gene: TRBV5-3; J gene: TRBJ2-7; D gene: NA; CDR3 protein: CARSLVSGTLEQYF; CDR3 DNA: TGTGCCAGAAGCCTCGTCTCCGGGACCCTCGAGCAGTACTTC
clone size: once; V gene: TRBV10-1; J gene: TRBJ2-5; D gene: TRBD2; CDR3 protein: CASSGGSGSGETQYF; CDR3 DNA: TGCGCCAGCAGTGGGGGAAGCGGGAGCGGTGAGACCCAGTACTTC
clone size: NA; V gene: TRBV7-8; J gene: TRBJ1-3; D gene: NA; CDR3 protein: CASSYTSSGNTIYF; CDR3 DNA: TGTGCCAGCAGCTACACGAGCTCTGGAAACACCATATATTTT
clone size: NA; V gene: TRBV11-2; J gene: TRBJ1-2; D gene: TRBD1; CDR3 protein: CASSPRTGTNYGYTF; CDR3 DNA: TGTGCCAGCAGCCCCCGGACAGGGACTAACTATGGCTACACCTTC
clone size: NA; V gene: TRBV4-1; J gene: TRBJ2-3; D gene: TRBD2; CDR3 protein: CASSQERGGPTDTQYF; CDR3 DNA: TGCGCCAGCAGCCAAGAGCGGGGGGGCCCCACAGATACGCAGTATTTT
clone size: NA; V gene: TRBV9; J gene: TRBJ1-1; D gene: NA; CDR3 protein: CASSTSPGGPMNTEAFF; CDR3 DNA: TGTGCCAGCAGCACGAGCCCGGGGGGACCGATGAACACTGAAGCTTTCTTT
clone size: NA; V gene: TRBV1; J gene: TRBJ1-4; D gene: NA; CDR3 protein: CTTPGGGEKLFF; CDR3 DNA: TGCACCACCCCGGGTGGGGGTGAAAAACTGTTTTTT
clone size: once; V gene: TRBV2; J gene: TRBJ2-7; D gene: TRBD2; CDR3 protein: CASSEWAGVDEQYF; CDR3 DNA: TGTGCCAGCAGTGAATGGGCGGGAGTGGACGAGCAGTACTTC
clone size: NA; V gene: TRBV24-1; J gene: TRBJ1-4; D gene: NA; CDR3 protein: CATSASNEKLFF; CDR3 DNA: TGTGCCACCAGTGCTTCTAATGAAAAACTGTTTTTT
clone size: few; V gene: TRBV4-2; J gene: TRBJ2-5; D gene: NA; CDR3 protein: CASSQADKETQYF; CDR3 DNA: TGTGCCAGCAGCCAAGCCGACAAAGAGACCCAGTACTTC
clone size: NA; V gene: TRBV27; J gene: TRBJ1-1; D gene: NA; CDR3 protein: CASSPQYNTEAFF; CDR3 DNA: TGTGCCAGCAGTCCACAGTATAACACTGAAGCTTTCTTT
clone size: NA; V gene: TRBV28; J gene: TRBJ2-5; D gene: NA; CDR3 protein: CASSPPQETQYF; CDR3 DNA: TGTGCCAGCAGTCCGCCACAGGAGACCCAGTACTTC
clone size: few; V gene: TRBV6-1; J gene: TRBJ1-3; D gene: NA; CDR3 protein: CASSEMHSGNTIYF; CDR3 DNA: TGTGCCAGCAGTGAAATGCACTCTGGAAACACCATATATTTT
clone size: NA; V gene: TRBV6-4; J gene: TRBJ1-5; D gene: TRBD1; CDR3 protein: CASRGWMTGENQPQHF; CDR3 DNA: TGTGCCAGCAGAGGATGGATGACAGGGGAAAATCAGCCCCAGCATTTT
clone size: once; V gene: TRBV9; J gene: TRBJ2-5; D gene: NA; CDR3 protein: CASSPGGPLETQYF; CDR3 DNA: TGTGCCAGCAGCCCCGGGGGGCCGTTGGAGACCCAGTACTTC
clone size: NA; V gene: TRBV29-1; J gene: TRBJ1-1; D gene: NA; CDR3 protein: CSVAAGLRNTEAFF; CDR3 DNA: TGCAGCGTTGCGGCTGGACTCCGGAACACTGAAGCTTTCTTT
clone size: NA; V gene: TRBV18; J gene: TRBJ1-1; D gene: NA; CDR3 protein: CASRRENTEAFF; CDR3 DNA: TGTGCCAGCAGGCGGGAGAACACTGAAGCTTTCTTT
clone size: once; V gene: TRBV7-9; J gene: TRBJ1-4; D gene: TRBD1; CDR3 protein: CASSLQGSAEKLFF; CDR3 DNA: TGTGCCAGCAGTCTACAGGGGTCCGCGGAAAAACTGTTTTTT
clone size: NA; V gene: TRBV2; J gene: TRBJ1-5; D gene: NA; CDR3 protein: CASSQDRATNQPQHF; CDR3 DNA: TGTGCCAGCAGTCAAGACCGGGCTACCAATCAGCCCCAGCATTTT
clone size: NA; V gene: TRBV6-5; J gene: TRBJ2-5; D gene: NA; CDR3 protein: CASSRIQETQYF; CDR3 DNA: TGTGCCAGCAGTAGGATACAAGAGACCCAGTACTTC
clone size: once; V gene: TRBV6-5; J gene: TRBJ1-4; D gene: NA; CDR3 protein: CAGRSTATNEKLFF; CDR3 DNA: TGTGCCGGCCGATCGACAGCAACTAATGAAAAACTGTTTTTT
clone size: NA; V gene: TRBV27; J gene: TRBJ1-2; D gene: NA; CDR3 protein: CASSFSRRTNGYTF; CDR3 DNA: TGTGCCAGCAGTTTCTCGCGTAGGACCAATGGCTACACCTTC
clone size: NA; V gene: TRBV7-6; J gene: TRBJ1-6; D gene: NA; CDR3 protein: CASSAPGSAVLHF; CDR3 DNA: TGTGCCAGCAGCGCCCCCGGGTCAGCCGTTCTCCACTTT
clone size: NA; V gene: TRBV6-5; J gene: TRBJ1-2; D gene: NA; CDR3 protein: CASTVWGSNYGYTF; CDR3 DNA: TGTGCCAGCACCGTGTGGGGTTCTAACTATGGCTACACCTTC
clone size: NA; V gene: TRBV18; J gene: TRBJ2-5; D gene: NA; CDR3 protein: CASSPRGLFFPETQYF; CDR3 DNA: TGTGCCAGCTCACCACGCGGACTATTTTTTCCAGAGACCCAGTACTTC
clone size: NA; V gene: TRBV7-2; J gene: TRBJ2-3; D gene: NA; CDR3 protein: CASSLQARSTDTQYF; CDR3 DNA: TGTGCCAGCAGCTTACAGGCAAGGAGCACAGATACGCAGTATTTT
clone size: NA; V gene: TRBV18; J gene: TRBJ2-1; D gene: TRBD2; CDR3 protein: CASSPGLVGNEQFF; CDR3 DNA: TGTGCCAGCTCCCCGGGACTAGTAGGCAATGAGCAGTTCTTC
clone size: once; V gene: TRBV18; J gene: TRBJ1-1; D gene: TRBD1; CDR3 protein: CASSPKKGQPDTEAFF; CDR3 DNA: TGTGCCAGCTCACCTAAGAAGGGACAGCCCGACACTGAAGCTTTCTTT
clone size: NA; V gene: TRBV7-6; J gene: TRBJ2-1; D gene: NA; CDR3 protein: CASQNWLGDRNEQFF; CDR3 DNA: TGTGCCTCCCAAAACTGGTTGGGTGATCGTAATGAGCAGTTCTTC
clone size: NA; V gene: TRBV30; J gene: TRBJ2-1; D gene: NA; CDR3 protein: CAWSGTGEQFF; CDR3 DNA: TGTGCCTGGAGTGGAACGGGGGAGCAGTTCTTC
clone size: NA; V gene: TRBV5-1; J gene: TRBJ1-2; D gene: NA; CDR3 protein: CASSLVDGNYGYTF; CDR3 DNA: TGCGCCAGCAGCTTGGTTGACGGAAACTATGGCTACACCTTC
clone size: NA; V gene: TRBV6-1; J gene: TRBJ1-2; D gene: NA; CDR3 protein: CASSETNTWATYGYTF; CDR3 DNA: TGTGCCAGCAGTGAAACCAATACCTGGGCGACCTATGGCTACACCTTC
clone size: NA; V gene: TRBV28; J gene: TRBJ1-5; D gene: TRBD1; CDR3 protein: CASSYPAQGGDQPQHF; CDR3 DNA: TGTGCCAGCAGTTACCCAGCACAGGGGGGAGATCAGCCCCAGCATTTT